What follows are 32 T cell receptor beta chains derived from one specimen sequenced in a study of cytomegalovirus exposure and HLA in healthy donors. Some clones are missing from TCRdb's copy, which holds only in-frame ones; the method was immunoSEQ multiplex PCR. The table shows about 150,000 clones, with about 86% occurring only once. Material for sequencing was PBMCs. These receptor sequences come from a man between 18 and 35 years old in good health and CMV-seropositive.

The chain uses TRBV30 and TRBJ2-5, with D possibly matching TRBD2 (5 bases). The CDR3 covers 14 residues. Germline V lookup: CDR1 GTSNPN, CDR2 SVGIG (reference sequence). Deletions cut 2 bases from V and 2 bases from J, with 12 bases between. The CDR3, as DNA: TGTGCCTGGAGTAGGCTAGCCAGTCAAGAGACCCAGTACTTC. Translated, it gives CAWSRLASQETQYF.

The chain has TRBV11-2 and TRBJ1-2; D is unclear. Germline V gene data show CDR1 as SGHAT and CDR2 as FQNNGV. The CDR3 has 13 amino acids. V lost 7 bases and J 4 bases, leaving 13 bases between the germline ends. CDR3 coding DNA: TGTGCCAGCACCGGTGTTTCCCCCTATGGCTACACCTTC. This codes for CASTGVSPYGYTF.

CDR3 in amino acids: CAWSKASGPYNEQFF. CDR3 in DNA: TGTGCCTGGAGTAAGGCTAGCGGTCCCTACAATGAGCAGTTCTTC. The chain couples TRBV30 to TRBJ2-1; 7 bases align to TRBD2. This CDR3 comprises 15 residues. Per the germline V gene, CDR1 is GTSNPN and CDR2 is SVGIG (reference sequence). V gave up 2 bases and J gave up 2 bases; unmatched junction bases: 6.

The chain employs TRBV10-3 and TRBJ1-1; D remains unclear. There are 11 residues in the CDR3. Deletions cut 2 bases from V and 9 bases from J, with 7 bases between. Germline V CDR1 and CDR2: ENHRY, SYGVKD. The CDR3 DNA reads TGTGCCATCAGTGAGCGGTACCAAGCTTTCTTT. This sequence encodes CAISERYQAFF.

The chain employs TRBV9 and TRBJ2-5; 10 bases align to TRBD1. Germline assignment: CDR1 SGDLS and CDR2 YYNGEE. The V and J ends lost 2 bases and 5 bases, in that order; junction bases with no gene match: 12. There are 17 residues in the CDR3. The CDR3: CASSVFPGTGVMETQYF. CDR3 nucleotide sequence: TGTGCCAGCAGCGTTTTTCCCGGGACAGGGGTAATGGAGACCCAGTACTTC.

The chain recombines TRBV15 with TRBJ1-5, with TRBD1 as a possible D gene (5 bases). Trimming left V 4 bases short and J 5 bases short, with 6 bases between. Germline lookup yields CDR1 LNHNV and CDR2 YYDKDF (reference sequence). The CDR3 is made up of 12 amino acids. For the CDR3, the DNA is TGTGCCACCAGCAAACAGGATCAGCCCCAGCATTTT. Translation: CATSKQDQPQHF.

This chain connects TRBV19 to TRBJ1-1, with D possibly matching TRBD1 (6 bases). CDR1 and CDR2 (germline): LNHDA, SQIVND (reference sequence). The V gene lost 4 bases and the J gene lost 0 bases, with 9 bases spanning the gap. The CDR3 is 14 amino acids. CDR3 residues: CASSRTVMNTEAFF. The CDR3 DNA is TGTGCCAGTAGTAGGACAGTAATGAACACTGAAGCTTTCTTT.

The CDR3: CASSPSTGSVTEAFF. The CDR3 DNA follows: TGTGCCAGCTCACCGAGCACAGGTTCGGTCACTGAAGCTTTCTTT. The chain recombines TRBV18 with TRBJ1-1, with D perhaps matching TRBD1 (5 bases). The V gene's germline CDR1 is KGHSH and CDR2 LQKENI. The CDR3 sequence is 15 residues long. Trimming removed 3 bases from V and 4 bases from J, with 15 bases in between. Full variable domain (missing parts from reference TRBV18 and TRBJ1-1): NAGVMQNPRHLVRRRGQEARLRCSPMKGHSHVYWYRQLPEEGLKFMVYLQKENIIDESGMPKERFSAEFPKEGPSILRIQQVVRGDSAAYFCASSPSTGSVTEAFFGQGTRLTVV.

The chain carries TRBV4-2 and TRBJ2-3; TRBD2 aligns across 7 bases. The V gene's germline CDR1 is LGHNA and CDR2 YNFKEQ. The CDR3 length is 16 residues. Trimming removed 0 bases from V and 4 bases from J; junction bases left unmatched: 7. CDR3 sequence (DNA): TGTGCCAGCAGCCAAGATGGGGGGGGGAGTGCAGATACGCAGTATTTT. This translates into CASSQDGGGSADTQYF.

The chain employs TRBV5-1 and TRBJ2-7; D uncertain. The CDR3 has 13 amino acids. Germline assignment: CDR1 SGHRS and CDR2 YFSETQ. Trimming removed 3 bases at V and 7 bases at J, with 14 bases between. The CDR3 loop is CASSSPGFPEQYF. CDR3 sequence (DNA): TGCGCCAGCAGCTCACCCGGTTTTCCTGAGCAGTACTTC.

The chain uses TRBV7-9 and TRBJ1-2; TRBD1 is a possible D gene (6 bases). The germline gives CDR1 SEHNR, CDR2 FQNEAQ (reference sequence). V was shortened by 1 base and J by 4 bases, with 13 bases between the two germline ends. The CDR3 is 15 amino acids. For the CDR3, the DNA is TGTGCCAGCAGCTTAGAGACAGGTTCCTCCTATGGCTACACCTTC. This sequence encodes CASSLETGSSYGYTF.

The chain combines TRBV5-4 with TRBJ1-1; TRBD1 might be the D (5 bases). V lost 1 base, J lost 11 bases, and 12 bases lay in between. Germline V gene data show CDR1 as SGHNT and CDR2 as YYREEE (reference sequence). This CDR3 is 12 amino acids long. The CDR3 nucleotides read TGTGCCAGCAGCTTGTCAGGGCGGGGGGCTTTCTTT. Protein sequence: CASSLSGRGAFF.

This clone was found once. The chain carries TRBV7-9 and TRBJ2-1; 9 bases are shared with TRBD1. V was pared by 5 bases and J by 7 bases, with 9 bases of the junction left unmatched. The CDR3 extends over 15 amino acids. Germline V CDR1 and CDR2: SEHNR, FQNEAQ (reference sequence). CDR3 bases: TGTGCCAGCAGCCCCCGGGACAGGGTTCGGAATGAGCAGTTCTTC. It codes for CASSPRDRVRNEQFF.

The CDR3 sequence is CASSLDLPYNEQFF. The CDR3 DNA follows: TGTGCCAGCAGCTTAGATCTCCCGTACAATGAGCAGTTCTTC. The chain is built from TRBV11-2 and TRBJ2-1; D ambiguous. The CDR3 sequence is 14 residues long. V lost 0 bases and J lost 4, with 7 bases in between. Germline CDR1 reads SGHAT; CDR2 reads FQNNGV. Looking up the rest from reference TRBV11-2 and TRBJ2-1 gives the full variable domain: EAGVAQSPRYKIIEKRQSVAFWCNPISGHATLYWYQQILGQGPKLLIQFQNNGVVDDSQLPKDRFSAERLKGVDSTLKIQPAKLEDSAVYLCASSLDLPYNEQFFGPGTRLTVL.

This chain connects TRBV9 to TRBJ1-2; TRBD1 aligns across 8 bases. From germline, CDR1 is SGDLS and CDR2 YYNGEE. The CDR3 has 15 amino acids. With V trimmed by 0 bases and J by 5 bases, 6 bases remained unmatched. The CDR3 DNA sequence: TGTGCCAGCAGCGTAGGGCAGGGGGCTTGGTATGGCTACACCTTC. This translates into CASSVGQGAWYGYTF.

This rearrangement joins TRBV9 to TRBJ2-2; no clear D gene. The germline V and J ends were trimmed by 4 bases and 6 bases, with 10 bases remaining between them. Germline V lookup: CDR1 SGDLS, CDR2 YYNGEE. The CDR3 is 13 amino acids. The CDR3 loop reads CASSPYPPGELFF. CDR3 sequence (DNA): TGTGCCAGCAGCCCCTACCCCCCCGGGGAGCTGTTTTTT.

To note about this clone: The same CDR3 also results from other DNA sequences found in this sample. This chain joins TRBV20-1 and TRBJ2-7; D possibly corresponds to TRBD2 (5 bases). Germline CDR1 reads DFQATT; CDR2 reads SNEGSKA (reference sequence). Between the trimmed V and J ends, which lost 1 base and 4 bases, there was a span of 5 bases. The CDR3 covers 11 residues. The CDR3 coding sequence is TGCAGTGCTAGAGCGGGGTACGAGCAGTACTTC. This encodes CSARAGYEQYF.

CDR3 coding DNA: TGCGCCAGCAGCCAACTCCTCGGGACAGGGGGTAATTCACCCCTCCACTTT. This codes for CASSQLLGTGGNSPLHF. The rearrangement uses TRBV4-3 and TRBJ1-6, with 11 bases matching TRBD1. Looked up from germline, CDR1 is LGHNA and CDR2 is YSLEER. The CDR3 extends over 17 amino acids. With 2 bases clipped from V and 6 bases from J, the junction kept 6 bases outside the gene matches.

The V call is TRBV2, the J call TRBJ1-5; D call uncertain. CDR3 length: 15 amino acids. V was clipped by 6 bases and J by 0 bases, with 12 bases between them. Germline CDR1 is SNHLY and CDR2 is FYNNEI. CDR3 bases: TGTGCCAGCAGCCCCTGGGCAAGTAGCAATCAGCCCCAGCATTTT. Residues: CASSPWASSNQPQHF. Full variable domain (outside the CDR3, taken from reference TRBV2 and TRBJ1-5): EPEVTQTPSHQVTQMGQEVILRCVPISNHLYFYWYRQILGQKVEFLVSFYNNEISEKSEIFDDQFSVERPDGSNFTLKIRSTKLEDSAMYFCASSPWASSNQPQHFGDGTRLSIL.

This clone was counted only a few times. The V gene is TRBV10-1, the J gene TRBJ2-1; D call uncertain. V gave up 8 bases and J gave up 12 bases, with 23 bases separating them. The CDR3 totals 14 residues. Germline CDR1 WNHNN, CDR2 SYGVQD (reference sequence). CDR3 sequence reads: CASSREARLFPQFF. For the CDR3, the DNA is TGCGCCAGCTCTCGAGAGGCCCGACTGTTCCCGCAGTTCTTC.

The rearrangement uses TRBV10-3 and TRBJ2-7; 10 nucleotides line up with TRBD2. Per the germline V gene, CDR1 is ENHRY and CDR2 is SYGVKD. The CDR3 consists of 18 residues. The J segment lost 0 bases and the V segment lost 5 bases, leaving 13 bases of the junction unmatched. DNA of the CDR3: TGTGCCATCAGTCCCTCCGGGGGCTCTAGCGGGAGCTCCTACGAGCAGTACTTC. Translating gives CAISPSGGSSGSSYEQYF.

This chain links TRBV10-2 with TRBJ1-2; D is possibly TRBD1 (6 bases). V was trimmed by 5 bases and J by 11 bases, leaving 18 bases between them. CDR3 length: 13 amino acids. CDR1 is WSHSY, CDR2 SAAADI, per germline. The CDR3 sequence is CASSHQLGGDYTF. The CDR3 DNA sequence: TGCGCCAGCAGTCACCAGCTAGGGGGTGATTACACCTTC.

The chain uses TRBV7-5 and TRBJ1-1; the table's D call TRBD1 went unverified against the DNA. TRBV7-5 constitutes a pseudogene. CDR3 length equals 16 residues. This CDR3 is CVRSLARDRGNTEAFF. Written as DNA, the CDR3 is TGTGTCAGAAGCTTAGCCAGGGACAGGGGGAACACTGAAGCTTTCTTT.

J is TRBJ2-7 and V is TRBV6-1; 11 bases map to TRBD1. The J segment lost 1 base and the V segment lost 1 base, leaving 12 bases of the junction unmatched. There are 19 residues in the CDR3. Germline CDR1 reads MNHNS; CDR2 reads SASEGT. The CDR3 loop is CASSEVRTGGTIVSYEQYF. The CDR3 DNA is TGTGCCAGCAGTGAAGTAAGGACAGGGGGCACTATCGTATCCTACGAGCAGTACTTC.

V usage is TRBV6-5 and J usage is TRBJ2-7, with D perhaps matching TRBD2 (5 bases). This CDR3 has 15 amino acids. V was pared by 0 bases and J by 2 bases, with 11 bases between. Germline values: CDR1 MNHEY, CDR2 SVGAGI. The CDR3 region is CASSYSMVGTYEQYF. The DNA for the CDR3 is TGTGCCAGCAGTTACTCGATGGTCGGGACCTACGAGCAGTACTTC.

This clone was detected a few times. The gene calls are TRBV5-5 and TRBJ1-6, with 7 bases identical to TRBD1. Trimming removed 3 bases from V and 6 bases from J; junction bases left unmatched: 9. The germline V gene has CDR1 SGHKS and CDR2 YYEKEE (reference sequence). The CDR3 is 16 residues long. The CDR3, as DNA: TGTGCCAGCAGCTCACAGGGGAGGAAGGGTAATTCACCCCTCCACTTT. As protein: CASSSQGRKGNSPLHF.

The rearrangement links TRBV5-1 to TRBJ2-3, with TRBD2 identical over 11 bases. CDR1 is SGHRS, CDR2 YFSETQ, per germline. The CDR3 has 15 amino acids. The V segment lost 5 bases and the J segment 4 bases; nucleotides outside the gene matches: 6. CDR3 DNA: TGCGCCAGCAGTTACATAGCGGGAGGGCCAGATACGCAGTATTTT. It specifies CASSYIAGGPDTQYF.

This chain joins TRBV7-3 and TRBJ2-1; D is possibly TRBD2 (6 bases). V lost 4 bases, J lost 8 bases, and 18 bases lay in between. The CDR3 runs to 15 residues. Looked up from germline, CDR1 is SGHTA and CDR2 is FQGTGA. The CDR3 DNA is TGTGCCAGCAGCTCCGCGGGACCCCCCGGCGATGAGCAGTTCTTC. Translating gives CASSSAGPPGDEQFF.

Relative to its sample, this clone is medium-sized. The chain uses TRBV20-1 and TRBJ2-5, with no clear D. The ends were cut back, 0 bases at V and 8 bases at J, with 4 bases in the middle. Germline CDR1 reads DFQATT; CDR2 reads SNEGSKA (reference sequence). The CDR3 length is 10 residues. The CDR3 protein is CSARDRTQYF. The CDR3 nucleotides read TGCAGTGCTAGAGATAGAACCCAGTACTTC.

V is TRBV5-1 and J is TRBJ2-2; 9 bases fit TRBD1. V lost 2 bases to trimming and J lost 7 bases; unmatched junction nucleotides: 12. This CDR3 comprises 17 residues. The germline CDR1 and CDR2 sequences are SGHRS and YFSETQ. CDR3 nucleotides: TGCGCCAGCAGCTTTGATACCGGGACAGGGTACGGCGGGGAGCTGTTTTTT. Its translation is CASSFDTGTGYGGELFF.

The V gene is TRBV5-1, the J gene TRBJ2-7; 10 positions agree with TRBD2. The length of the CDR3 is 17 residues. CDR1 is SGHRS, CDR2 YFSETQ, per germline. Trimming removed 0 bases from V and 3 bases from J; junction bases left unmatched: 9. The CDR3 sequence: CASSLGLTGLASYEQYF. For the CDR3, the DNA is TGCGCCAGCAGCTTGGGTCTTACGGGACTAGCGAGCTACGAGCAGTACTTC.

This clone was detected only once. The V and J genes are TRBV5-1 and TRBJ2-2; 8 positions match TRBD2. The CDR3 consists of 16 residues. V shed 0 bases and J 4 bases; nucleotides not matched to a gene: 5. The germline CDR1 and CDR2 sequences are SGHRS and YFSETQ. Written as DNA, the CDR3 is TGCGCCAGCAGCTTGGGGGCTAGCGGGCCCACCGGGGAGCTGTTTTTT. Protein product: CASSLGASGPTGELFF.